The rows below give T cell receptor beta chains drawn from one sample of a study of blood T cell repertoires in COVID-19. The assay was immunoSEQ multiplex PCR, and TCRdb's table has in-frame clones only and misses some. The data show about 310,000 clones, roughly 87% seen once. Sequences were obtained from peripheral blood. These receptors originate from a man between 18 and 35 years old with active or convalescent COVID-19. The CDR3 runs from the conserved cysteine through the conserved F or W. The D gene is left open where the match is weak. A clone size is listed for some rows: how often the clone was seen (once, few, many), or a class if it is expanded.

TRBJ2-1,-,TRBV19,-,CASQLGPNEQFF,TGTGCCAGTCAACTGGGGCCCAATGAGCAGTTCTTC
TRBJ2-3,-,TRBV7-8,-,CASSFSENTDTQYF,TGTGCCAGCAGCTTTAGCGAGAACACAGATACGCAGTATTTT
TRBJ1-2,-,TRBV5-8,TRBD1,CASSPRTGGGYGYTF,TGTGCCAGCAGCCCCCGGACAGGGGGTGGCTATGGCTACACCTTC
TRBJ2-2,-,TRBV18,-,CASSPRQGRTGELFF,TGTGCCAGCTCACCACGGCAGGGGAGAACCGGGGAGCTGTTTTTT
TRBJ1-5,-,TRBV4-2,TRBD1,CASSQGQGYNQPQHF,TGTGCCAGCAGCCAGGGACAGGGTTACAATCAGCCCCAGCATTTT
TRBJ1-6,-,TRBV4-3,-,CASSQDGGNNSPLHF,TGCGCCAGCAGCCAAGATGGGGGGAATAATTCACCCCTCCACTTT
TRBJ2-2,-,TRBV11-2,-,CASSPLVSGGELFF,TGTGCCAGCAGCCCATTAGTGAGCGGCGGGGAGCTGTTTTTT
TRBJ2-7,-,TRBV5-1,-,CASSLLGGLSYEQYF,TGCGCCAGCAGCCTGCTGGGGGGACTCTCCTACGAGCAGTACTTC
TRBJ2-2,-,TRBV5-1,TRBD1,CATRQGAGTGELFF,TGCGCCACGAGACAGGGGGCTGGTACCGGGGAGCTGTTTTTT
TRBJ2-7,-,TRBV27,-,CASSGGGISYEQYF,TGTGCCAGCAGCGGAGGCGGGATCTCCTACGAGCAGTACTTC
TRBJ2-7,-,TRBV18,TRBD2,CASSPRLAGVDEQYF,TGTGCCAGCTCTCCCAGACTAGCGGGAGTAGACGAGCAGTACTTC
TRBJ2-6,-,TRBV19,TRBD1,CASGDREGSGANVLTF,TGTGCCAGTGGGGACAGGGAGGGCTCTGGGGCCAACGTCCTGACTTTC
TRBJ1-1,-,TRBV7-9,-,CASSNATAEAFF,TGTGCCAGCAGCAATGCTACAGCTGAAGCTTTCTTT
TRBJ1-1,once,TRBV12-3/TRBV12-4,TRBD1,CASSSGTGIVAFF,TGTGCCAGCAGTTCAGGGACAGGGATAGTTGCTTTCTTT
TRBJ2-1,-,TRBV9,TRBD1,CASSATGVGSYNEQFF,TGTGCCAGCAGCGCCACAGGGGTAGGCTCCTACAATGAGCAGTTCTTC
TRBJ2-1,-,TRBV4-1,TRBD2,CASSQEKREAGRNEQFF,TGCGCCAGCAGCCAAGAAAAGCGGGAGGCCGGTCGGAATGAGCAGTTCTTC
TRBJ1-6,-,TRBV3-1/TRBV3-2,-,CASSQDRTGYNSPLHF,TGTGCCAGCAGCCAAGATCGAACAGGGTATAATTCACCCCTCCACTTT
TRBJ1-5,-,TRBV4-3,TRBD1,CASSQRQGDQPRHF,TGCGCCAGCAGCCAGAGACAGGGTGATCAGCCCCGGCATTTT
TRBJ1-1,-,TRBV4-2,TRBD1,CASSPLGQGVFTEAFF,TGTGCCAGCAGCCCGCTCGGACAGGGGGTCTTCACTGAAGCTTTCTTT
TRBJ2-3,once,TRBV28,TRBD2,CASSPPFRLAGADTQYF,TGTGCCAGCAGCCCTCCATTTCGACTAGCGGGAGCAGATACGCAGTATTTT
TRBJ1-1,-,TRBV29-1,TRBD1,CSATTGEVAEAFF,TGCAGCGCCACGACAGGGGAGGTGGCTGAAGCTTTCTTT
TRBJ2-7,once,TRBV5-6,-,CASSEGLYYEQYF,TGTGCCAGCAGCGAAGGACTCTACTACGAGCAGTACTTC
TRBJ1-2,-,TRBV28,-,CASSPPQGSHYGYTF,TGTGCCAGCAGTCCCCCTCAGGGGTCCCACTATGGCTACACCTTC
TRBJ2-3,many,TRBV2,TRBD2,CASRLKRGPVDTQYF,TGTGCCAGCAGACTTAAGCGGGGACCGGTAGATACGCAGTATTTT
TRBJ1-3,-,TRBV15,-,CATSRDIGGNTIYF,TGTGCCACCAGCAGAGATATCGGTGGAAACACCATATATTTT
TRBJ1-6,-,TRBV5-1,-,CAIGPRDSSRPLHF,TGCGCCATCGGCCCACGGGACTCATCACGGCCCCTCCACTTT
TRBJ1-2,-,TRBV25-1,-,CASSSPGQPNYGYTF,TGTGCCAGCAGTTCCCCTGGACAGCCTAACTATGGCTACACCTTC
TRBJ2-7,few,TRBV4-3,-,CASSQAQGYEQYF,TGCGCCAGCAGCCAAGCCCAGGGCTACGAGCAGTACTTC
TRBJ1-2,-,TRBV14,-,CASSHGQTYGYTF,TGTGCCAGCAGCCATGGGCAGACCTATGGCTACACCTTC
TRBJ2-5,-,TRBV14,-,CASSQNHGGAWQETQYF,TGTGCCAGCAGCCAGAATCACGGCGGAGCCTGGCAAGAGACCCAGTACTTC
TRBJ1-2,-,TRBV7-9,TRBD1,CASSLGTGGAKDGYTF,TGTGCCAGCAGCTTGGGGACAGGGGGGGCGAAAGATGGCTACACCTTC
TRBJ2-3,-,TRBV7-2,-,CASSLRLSTDTQYF,TGTGCCAGCAGCTTACGGTTGAGCACAGATACGCAGTATTTT
TRBJ2-7,-,TRBV12-3/TRBV12-4,-,CASSPGSYEQYF,TGTGCCAGCAGTCCCGGTTCCTACGAGCAGTACTTC
TRBJ1-2,-,TRBV10-3,TRBD1,CAITGDDYGYTF,TGTGCCATAACAGGGGATGACTATGGCTACACCTTC
TRBJ1-1,-,TRBV19,TRBD1,CATQPTGGTYTEAFF,TGTGCCACCCAACCGACAGGGGGAACCTACACTGAAGCTTTCTTT
TRBJ2-7,-,TRBV4-3,-,CASSQAMSGGYEQYF,TGCGCCAGCAGCCAAGCTATGTCCGGGGGCTACGAGCAGTACTTC
TRBJ2-7,-,TRBV28,-,CASSLEAGKDYEQYF,TGTGCCAGCAGTTTAGAGGCAGGGAAGGATTACGAGCAGTACTTC
TRBJ2-1,-,TRBV3-1/TRBV3-2,-,CASSQDTSGNEQFF,TGTGCCAGCAGCCAAGATACGTCCGGCAATGAGCAGTTCTTC
TRBJ1-1,once,TRBV28,-,CASSSRGAEAFF,TGTGCCAGCAGCTCCCGGGGGGCTGAAGCTTTCTTT
TRBJ2-3,once,TRBV7-2,TRBD2,CASSPTSGGARLDTQYF,TGTGCCAGCAGCCCAACTAGCGGGGGGGCAAGATTAGATACGCAGTATTTT